The clone carrying this TCR beta chain occurred a few times. Its antigen is not known. This record belongs to a study of T cells in Graves' hyperthyroidism and ophthalmopathy. Exclusion criteria comprised uncontrolled infection, other autoimmune disease, pregnancy or lactation. This sample holds PBMCs from 8.5 to 10 ml fresh peripheral blood. It was RNA transcripts that yielded the amplified TCR beta CDR3 regions. The TCR CDR3 first-round RT-PCR relied on the HTBI primer set. TCRdb ran MiXCR on the multiplex PCR reads and lists one entry per CDR3 protein. The table records under 550,000 distinct CDR3 sequences, roughly an eighth of them present only once. Overall study results and limits: The model's output predicted ophthalmopathy at a median of roughly 6.9 months prior to onset.

Sequencing was performed on blood. The clonotype comes from a woman younger than 35 with Graves' hyperthyroidism.

The CDR3: CATSDPSPRGPTYNEQFF. In nucleotides, the CDR3 is TGTGCCACCAGTGATCCCTCCCCGCGAGGCCCTACCTACAATGAGCAGTTCTTC. The chain couples TRBV24-1 to TRBJ2-1, with D hard to call. The CDR3 consists of 18 residues. Trimming took off 3 bases at V and 2 bases at J, with 19 bases between the two ends. CDR1 is KGHDR and CDR2 is SFDVKD in the germline V gene.